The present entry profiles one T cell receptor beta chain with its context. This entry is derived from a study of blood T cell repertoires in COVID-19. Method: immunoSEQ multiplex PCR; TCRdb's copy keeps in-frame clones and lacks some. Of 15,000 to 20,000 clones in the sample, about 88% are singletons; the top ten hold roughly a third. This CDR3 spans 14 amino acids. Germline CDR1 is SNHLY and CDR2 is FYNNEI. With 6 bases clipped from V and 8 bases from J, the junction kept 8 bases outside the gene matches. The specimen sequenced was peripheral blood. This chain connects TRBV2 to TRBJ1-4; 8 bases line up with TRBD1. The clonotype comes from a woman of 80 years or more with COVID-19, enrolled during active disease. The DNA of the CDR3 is TGTGCCAGCAGGGACAGGGTCGGCAGCGAAAAACTGTTTTTT. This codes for CASRDRVGSEKLFF. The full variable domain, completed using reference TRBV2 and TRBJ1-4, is EPEVTQTPSHQVTQMGQEVILRCVPISNHLYFYWYRQILGQKVEFLVSFYNNEISEKSEIFDDQFSVERPDGSNFTLKIRSTKLEDSAMYFCASRDRVGSEKLFFGSGTQLSVL.